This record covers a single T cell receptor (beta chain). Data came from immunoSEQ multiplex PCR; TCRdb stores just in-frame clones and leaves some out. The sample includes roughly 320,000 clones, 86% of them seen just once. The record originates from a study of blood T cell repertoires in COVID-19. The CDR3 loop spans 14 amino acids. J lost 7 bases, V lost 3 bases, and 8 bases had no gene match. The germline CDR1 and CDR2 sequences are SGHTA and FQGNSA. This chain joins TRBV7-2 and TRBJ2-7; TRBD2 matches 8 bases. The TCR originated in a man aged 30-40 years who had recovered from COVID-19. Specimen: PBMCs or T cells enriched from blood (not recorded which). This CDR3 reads CASSFRRGALEQYF. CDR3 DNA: TGTGCCAGCAGCTTCCGGCGGGGGGCGCTAGAGCAGTACTTC.